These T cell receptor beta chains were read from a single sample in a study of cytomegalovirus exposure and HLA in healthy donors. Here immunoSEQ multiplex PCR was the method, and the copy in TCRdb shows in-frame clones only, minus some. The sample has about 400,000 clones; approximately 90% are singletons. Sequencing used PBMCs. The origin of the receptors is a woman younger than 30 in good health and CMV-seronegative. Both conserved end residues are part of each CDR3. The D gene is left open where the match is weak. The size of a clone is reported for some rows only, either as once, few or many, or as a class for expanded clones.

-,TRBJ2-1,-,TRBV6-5,TGTGCCAGCAGTTCAGACGGGAGTTACTCCTACAATGAGCAGTTCTTC,CASSSDGSYSYNEQFF
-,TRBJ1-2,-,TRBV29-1,TGCAGCGTTGATCGGGGGGAAGATAACTATGGCTACACCTTC,CSVDRGEDNYGYTF
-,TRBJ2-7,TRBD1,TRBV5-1,TGCGCCAGCAGCTTGGGGACAGGGATGTACGAGCAGTACTTC,CASSLGTGMYEQYF
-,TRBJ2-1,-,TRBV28,TGTGCCAGCAGTTCCCCCGGGGTAGCGGCTCCTAGCTCCTACAATGAGCAGTTCTTC,CASSSPGVAAPSSYNEQFF
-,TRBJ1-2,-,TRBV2,TGTGCCAGCAAAATCTCTAACTATGGCTACACCTTC,CASKISNYGYTF
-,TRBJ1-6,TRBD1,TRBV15,TGTGCCACCAGCAGAGATCGGCCAGGGGGGAATTCACCCCTCCACTTT,CATSRDRPGGNSPLHF
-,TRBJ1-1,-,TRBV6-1,TGTGCCAGCAGTGAAGGGGGGCCCTCCAGTGAAGCTTTCTTT,CASSEGGPSSEAFF
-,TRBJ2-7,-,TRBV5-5,TGTGCCAGCAGCTACGGGTTAGCCTACGAGCAGTACTTC,CASSYGLAYEQYF
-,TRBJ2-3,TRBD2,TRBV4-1,TGCGCCAGCAGCCAAGCCCAACTAGCGGGGGGGCCGAGTCGAACAGATACGCAGTATTTT,CASSQAQLAGGPSRTDTQYF
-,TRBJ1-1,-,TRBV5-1,TGCGCCAGCAGCTTTCACAGGGTAGACACTGAAGCTTTCTTT,CASSFHRVDTEAFF
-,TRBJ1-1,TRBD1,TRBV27,TGTGCCAGCAGTACATTGACAGGGGAATTAGCTGAAGCTTTCTTT,CASSTLTGELAEAFF
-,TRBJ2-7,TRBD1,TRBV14,TGTGCCAGCAGCCAAGAAATTTTGAAGACAGGGGATTTCCACGAGCAGTACTTC,CASSQEILKTGDFHEQYF
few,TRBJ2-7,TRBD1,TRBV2,TGTGCCAGCAGGGACAGGCAAATATACGAGCAGTACTTC,CASRDRQIYEQYF
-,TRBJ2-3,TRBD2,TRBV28,TGTGCCAGCAGTCCGCGATCGGGGGGAACAGATACGCAGTATTTT,CASSPRSGGTDTQYF
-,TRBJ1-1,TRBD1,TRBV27,TGTGCCACCTCACAGGGGGGGCGGAACACTGAAGCTTTCTTT,CATSQGGRNTEAFF
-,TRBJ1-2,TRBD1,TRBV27,TGTGCCAGCAGTCCGCTCTACAGGGGGCGCGTCTATGGCTACACCTTC,CASSPLYRGRVYGYTF
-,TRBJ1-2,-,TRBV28,TGTGCCAGCAGCACAAAGGGGGGCTACACCTTC,CASSTKGGYTF
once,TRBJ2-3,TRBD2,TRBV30,TGTGCCTGGAGTCAGCTCCGGACTAGCGACACAGATACGCAGTATTTT,CAWSQLRTSDTDTQYF
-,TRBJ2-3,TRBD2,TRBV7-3,TGTGCCAGCAGCTCGGGACTAGCGGATGGGATAGATACGCAGTATTTT,CASSSGLADGIDTQYF
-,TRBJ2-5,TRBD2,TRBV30,TGTGCCTGGCAACCCGGGACTAGCGGGAGAAGGAGGACCCAGTACTTC,CAWQPGTSGRRRTQYF
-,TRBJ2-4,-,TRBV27,TGTGCCAGCAGTTTCCAGACTCCGTCAAGCATTCAGTACTTC,CASSFQTPSSIQYF
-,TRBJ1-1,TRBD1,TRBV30,TGTGCCTGGAGTGTACACCCAACAGGGGAACCTGAAGCTTTCTTT,CAWSVHPTGEPEAFF
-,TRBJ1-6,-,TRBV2,TGTGCCAGCACCAGCCGGGAGGTAAATTCACCCCTCCACTTT,CASTSREVNSPLHF
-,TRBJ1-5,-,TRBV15,TGTGCCACCAGCAGAGATCGAAACCGGGGCAATCAGCCCCAGCATTTT,CATSRDRNRGNQPQHF
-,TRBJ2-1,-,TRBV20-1,TGCAGTGCGCGAGCGGACAATGAGCAGTTCTTC,CSARADNEQFF
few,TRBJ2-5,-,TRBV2,TGTGCCAGCAGTAGGGGTAACTTC,CASSRGNF
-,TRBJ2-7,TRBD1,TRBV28,TGTGCCAGCAGTTTAACACGGGACAGGGGGAAGCAGTACTTC,CASSLTRDRGKQYF
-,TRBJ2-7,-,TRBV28,TGTGCCAGCAGTGAGGCAGGGCCCCACGAGCAGTACTTC,CASSEAGPHEQYF
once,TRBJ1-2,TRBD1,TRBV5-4,TGTGCCAGCCTCGGACAGGGAGACCGTAACTATGGCTACACCTTC,CASLGQGDRNYGYTF
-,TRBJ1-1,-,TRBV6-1,TGTGCCAGCAACAATAGACAGACGAACACTGAAGCTTTCTTT,CASNNRQTNTEAFF
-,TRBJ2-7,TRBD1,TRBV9,TGTGCCAGCAGCGTAGGAGGGACAGGGGCCCCCTCCTACGAGCAGTACTTC,CASSVGGTGAPSYEQYF
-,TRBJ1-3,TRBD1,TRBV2,TGTGCCAGCAGTGAAAACCGAGGGGGCTCAGGAAACACCATATATTTT,CASSENRGGSGNTIYF
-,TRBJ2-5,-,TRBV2,TGTGCCAGCAGTGAAAGGTCCAGGGAGACCCAGTACTTC,CASSERSRETQYF
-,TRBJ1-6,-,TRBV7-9,TGTGCCAGCAGAAAGGACAGCTATAATTCACCCCTCCACTTT,CASRKDSYNSPLHF
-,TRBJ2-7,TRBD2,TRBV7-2,TGTGCCAGCAGCCCCCCAGAACGGGAGGACTACTACGAGCAGTACTTC,CASSPPEREDYYEQYF
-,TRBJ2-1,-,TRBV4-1,TGCGCCAGCAGCCAAGTCCCAGGATCAGCGGAATACAATGAGCAGTTCTTC,CASSQVPGSAEYNEQFF
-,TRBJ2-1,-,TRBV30,TGTGCCTGGAGTAGCCCTTCGATTGAGCAGTTCTTC,CAWSSPSIEQFF
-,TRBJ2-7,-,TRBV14,TGTGCCAGCAGCTACGGGAGAAGCTACGAGCAGTACTTC,CASSYGRSYEQYF
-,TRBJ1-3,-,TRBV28,TGTGCCACCTCACCCTTGGGGAGGGGGAACACCATATATTTT,CATSPLGRGNTIYF
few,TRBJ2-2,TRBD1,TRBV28,TGTGCCAGCAGTGACTCCGGGACAGGGTTTTTGGGGCTGTTTTTT,CASSDSGTGFLGLFF